The source of this TCR beta chain is a study of siplizumab effects on memory and regulatory T cells. The ends were cut back, 6 bases at V and 3 bases at J, with 17 bases in the middle. CDR1 and CDR2 (germline): SGHAT, FQDESV (reference sequence). This CDR3 contains 15 residues. This clone was counted once. The antigen is undetermined. Findings of the study overall: Naive T cells seemed more diverse than memory cells; they also seemed major alloresponse contributors.

This table comes from immunoSEQ multiplex PCR, and its TCRdb copy is limited to in-frame clones, with some not included. The sample has 87,000 or so clones, 70% to 90% seen once. The specimen sequenced was CD4+ T cells sorted from blood. The genes are TRBV11-1 and TRBJ1-1; D gene ambiguous. This sequence was found in a human donor in good health. The CDR3 sequence: CASSSRPGGDTEAFF. CDR3 DNA: TGTGCCAGCAGTTCCCGGCCAGGTGGGGACACTGAAGCTTTCTTT.